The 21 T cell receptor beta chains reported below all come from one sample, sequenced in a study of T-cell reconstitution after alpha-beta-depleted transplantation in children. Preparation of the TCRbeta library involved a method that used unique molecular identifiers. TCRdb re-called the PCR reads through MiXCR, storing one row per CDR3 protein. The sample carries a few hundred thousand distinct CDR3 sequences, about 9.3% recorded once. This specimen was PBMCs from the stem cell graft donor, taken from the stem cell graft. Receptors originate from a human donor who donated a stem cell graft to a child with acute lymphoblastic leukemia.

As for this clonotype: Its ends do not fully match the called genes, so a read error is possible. The CDR3 DNA reads as TGTGCCAGCACTTTAACCCGATACGAGCAGTACTTC. This codes for CASTLTRYEQYF. J is TRBJ2-7 and V is TRBV12-3 or TRBV12-4; D is uncertain. The CDR3 runs to 12 residues.

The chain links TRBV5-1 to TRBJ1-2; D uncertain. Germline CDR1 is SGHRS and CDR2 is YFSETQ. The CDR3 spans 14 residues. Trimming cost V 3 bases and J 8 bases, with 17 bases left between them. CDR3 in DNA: TGCGCCAGCAGCTACCCGAAATCGGGCGGCGGCTACACCTTC. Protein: CASSYPKSGGGYTF.

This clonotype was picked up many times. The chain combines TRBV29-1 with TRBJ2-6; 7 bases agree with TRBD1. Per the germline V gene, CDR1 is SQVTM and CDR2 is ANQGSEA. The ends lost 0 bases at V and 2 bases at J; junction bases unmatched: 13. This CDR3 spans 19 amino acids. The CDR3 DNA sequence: TGCAGCGTTGAAGATTATGACAGGGAAAGGGGACCTGGGGCCAACGTCCTGACTTTC. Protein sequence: CSVEDYDRERGPGANVLTF.

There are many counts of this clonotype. CDR3 DNA sequence: TGCGCCAGCAGCTCAACAGGAGTCCAAGAGACCCAGTACTTC. It is translated as CASSSTGVQETQYF. The chain has TRBV5-1 and TRBJ2-5, with D possibly TRBD1 on 5 matching bases. Trimming removed 3 bases at V and 1 base at J, with 10 bases between. The CDR3 extends over 14 amino acids. CDR1 and CDR2 (germline): SGHRS, YFSETQ.

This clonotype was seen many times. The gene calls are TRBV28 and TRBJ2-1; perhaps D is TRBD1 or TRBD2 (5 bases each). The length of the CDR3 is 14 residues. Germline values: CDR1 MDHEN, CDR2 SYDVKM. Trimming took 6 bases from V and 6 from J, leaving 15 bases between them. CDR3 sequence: CASSRRRDVNEQFF. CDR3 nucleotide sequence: TGTGCCAGCAGCCGGCGACGGGACGTCAATGAGCAGTTCTTC.

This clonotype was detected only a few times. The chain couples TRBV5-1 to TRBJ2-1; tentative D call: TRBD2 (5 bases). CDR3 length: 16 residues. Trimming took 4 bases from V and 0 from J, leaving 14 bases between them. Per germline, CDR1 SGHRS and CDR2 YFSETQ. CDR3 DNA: TGCGCCAGCAGCCGAAAAAGAGGGAGCTCCTACAATGAGCAGTTCTTC. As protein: CASSRKRGSSYNEQFF.

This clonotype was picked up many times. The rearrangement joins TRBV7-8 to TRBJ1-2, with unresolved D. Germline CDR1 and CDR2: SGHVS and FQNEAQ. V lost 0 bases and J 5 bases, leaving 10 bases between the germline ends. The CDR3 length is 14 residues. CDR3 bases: TGTGCCAGCAGCTTAGCCAGGTCTTATTATGGCTACACCTTC. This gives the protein CASSLARSYYGYTF.

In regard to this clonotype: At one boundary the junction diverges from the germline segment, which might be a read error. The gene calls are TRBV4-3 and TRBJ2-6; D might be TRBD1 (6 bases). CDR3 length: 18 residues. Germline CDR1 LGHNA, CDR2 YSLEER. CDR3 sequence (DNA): TGCGCCAGCAGCCAAGATTTCCTAGCAGGGGTTGGGGCCAACGGCCTGACTTTC. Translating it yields CASSQDFLAGVGANGLTF.

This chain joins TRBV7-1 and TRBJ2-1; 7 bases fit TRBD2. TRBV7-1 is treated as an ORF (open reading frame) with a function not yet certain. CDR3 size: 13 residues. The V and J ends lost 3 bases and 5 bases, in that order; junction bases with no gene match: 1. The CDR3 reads CASSSAGDNEQFF. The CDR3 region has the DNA TGTGCCAGCAGCTCCGCGGGGGACAATGAGCAGTTCTTC.

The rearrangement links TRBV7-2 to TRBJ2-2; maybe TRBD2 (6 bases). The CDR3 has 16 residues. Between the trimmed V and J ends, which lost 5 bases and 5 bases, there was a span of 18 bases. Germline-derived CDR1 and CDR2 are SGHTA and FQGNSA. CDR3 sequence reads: CASSQPGGSMTGELFF. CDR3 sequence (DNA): TGTGCCAGCAGCCAGCCCGGGGGAAGTATGACCGGGGAGCTGTTTTTT. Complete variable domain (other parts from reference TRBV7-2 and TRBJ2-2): GAGVSQSPSNKVTEKGKDVELRCDPISGHTALYWYRQSLGQGLEFLIYFQGNSAPDKSGLPSDRFSAERTGGSVSTLTIQRTQQEDSAVYLCASSQPGGSMTGELFFGEGSRLTVL.

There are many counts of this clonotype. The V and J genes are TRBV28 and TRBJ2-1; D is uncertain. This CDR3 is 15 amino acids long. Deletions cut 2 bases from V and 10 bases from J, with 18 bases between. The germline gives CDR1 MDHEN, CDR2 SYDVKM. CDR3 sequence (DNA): TGTGCCAGCAGTTTAGGCACTTCCCCCAGGCGGGAGCAGTTCTTC. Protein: CASSLGTSPRREQFF.

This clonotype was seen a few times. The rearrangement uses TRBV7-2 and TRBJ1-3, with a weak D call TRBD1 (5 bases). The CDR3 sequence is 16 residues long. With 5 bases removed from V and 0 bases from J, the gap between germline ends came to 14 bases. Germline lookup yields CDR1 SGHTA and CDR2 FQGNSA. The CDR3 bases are TGTGCCAGCAGCCCTCCGGGGGGGTCCTCTGGAAACACCATATATTTT. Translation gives CASSPPGGSSGNTIYF.

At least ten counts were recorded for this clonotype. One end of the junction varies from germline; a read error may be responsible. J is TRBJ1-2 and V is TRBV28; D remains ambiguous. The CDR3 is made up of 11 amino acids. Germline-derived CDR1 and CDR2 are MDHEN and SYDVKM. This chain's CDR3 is CASSPQDTQHF. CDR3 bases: TGTGCCAGCAGTCCACAAGACACCCAACACTTC.

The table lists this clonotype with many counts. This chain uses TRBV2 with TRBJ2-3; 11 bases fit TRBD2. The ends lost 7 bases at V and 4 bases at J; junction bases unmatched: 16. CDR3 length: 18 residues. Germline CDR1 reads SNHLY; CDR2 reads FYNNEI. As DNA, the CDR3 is TGTGCCAGCACCAAAGAGTTAGCGGGAGGGTGGTTCGCAGATACGCAGTATTTT. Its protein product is CASTKELAGGWFADTQYF.

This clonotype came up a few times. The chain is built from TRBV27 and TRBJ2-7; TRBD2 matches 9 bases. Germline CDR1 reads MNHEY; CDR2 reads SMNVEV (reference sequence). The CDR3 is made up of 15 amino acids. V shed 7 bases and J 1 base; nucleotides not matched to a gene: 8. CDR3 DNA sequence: TGTGCCAGCACTAACCTAGCGGGATCTTCCTACGAGCAGTACTTC. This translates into CASTNLAGSSYEQYF.

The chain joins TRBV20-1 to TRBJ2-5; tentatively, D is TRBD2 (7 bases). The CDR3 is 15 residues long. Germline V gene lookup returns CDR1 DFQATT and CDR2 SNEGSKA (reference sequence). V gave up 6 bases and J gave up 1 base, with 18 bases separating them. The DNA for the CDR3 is TGCAGTGCGCAGGACCCTGGGGGGGCCCAAGAGACCCAGTACTTC. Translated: CSAQDPGGAQETQYF.

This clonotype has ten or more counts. In DNA, the CDR3 is TGCGCCAGCAGCTCCTTTTACAATGAGCAGTTCTTC. It translates to CASSSFYNEQFF. The chain has TRBV5-1 and TRBJ2-1, with D uncertain. The CDR3 has 12 residues. V was cut by 3 bases and J by 4 bases, with 5 bases left in between. Germline lookup yields CDR1 SGHRS and CDR2 YFSETQ.

The CDR3 region is CSASGTSGPSPWNEQFF. The CDR3 region has the DNA TGCAGTGCTTCCGGGACTAGCGGCCCGTCCCCTTGGAATGAGCAGTTCTTC. V gene TRBV20-1 combines with J gene TRBJ2-1, with 11 bases that match TRBD2. Losses at the gene ends were 5 bases for V and 7 bases for J; bases not matched to a gene: 16. The CDR3 extends over 17 amino acids. The V gene's germline CDR1 is DFQATT and CDR2 SNEGSKA (reference sequence).

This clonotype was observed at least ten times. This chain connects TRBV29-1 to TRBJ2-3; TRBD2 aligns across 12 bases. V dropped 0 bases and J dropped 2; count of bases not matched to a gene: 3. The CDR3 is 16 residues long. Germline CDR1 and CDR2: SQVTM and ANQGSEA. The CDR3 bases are TGCAGCGTTGAAGATAGACTAGCGGGGGTCACAGATACGCAGTATTTT. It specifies CSVEDRLAGVTDTQYF.

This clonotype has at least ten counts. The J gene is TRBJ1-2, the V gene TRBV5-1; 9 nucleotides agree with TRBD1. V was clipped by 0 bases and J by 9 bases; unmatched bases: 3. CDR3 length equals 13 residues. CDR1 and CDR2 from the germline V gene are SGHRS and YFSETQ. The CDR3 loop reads CASSLGQGESYTF. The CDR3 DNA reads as TGCGCCAGCAGCTTGGGACAGGGGGAGAGCTACACCTTC.

The CDR3 region is CATSDPGGPDTQYF. In nucleotides, the CDR3 is TGTGCCACCAGTGACCCAGGGGGGCCAGATACGCAGTATTTT. The gene calls are TRBV24-1 and TRBJ2-3; perhaps TRBD1 as D (7 bases). V was cut by 4 bases and J by 4 bases, with 11 bases left in between. This CDR3 spans 14 amino acids. The germline CDR1 and CDR2 sequences are KGHDR and SFDVKD.